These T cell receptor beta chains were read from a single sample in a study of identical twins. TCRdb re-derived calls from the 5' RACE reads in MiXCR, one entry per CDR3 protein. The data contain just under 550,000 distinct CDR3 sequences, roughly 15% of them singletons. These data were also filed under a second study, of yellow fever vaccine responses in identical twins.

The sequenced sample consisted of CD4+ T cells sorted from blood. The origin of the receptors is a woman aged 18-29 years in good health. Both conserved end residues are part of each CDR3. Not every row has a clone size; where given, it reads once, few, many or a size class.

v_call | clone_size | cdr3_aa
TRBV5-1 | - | CASSTTRGEQFF
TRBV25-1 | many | CASSDRSRLIHF
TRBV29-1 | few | CSGDRGGETQYF
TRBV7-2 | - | CASSSRGGGGYNEQFF
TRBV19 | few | CASMEFAETNTGELFF
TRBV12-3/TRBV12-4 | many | CASSLRGSNQPQHF
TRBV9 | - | CASSVGVVNTGELFF
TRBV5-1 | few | CASSPVGEKAKNIQYF
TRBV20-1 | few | CSARPPSERTDTQYF
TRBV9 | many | CASSVGGTGGTDTQYF
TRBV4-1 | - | CASSPRTGGRLGTNEKLFF
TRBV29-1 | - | CSVLRGEVNTEAFF
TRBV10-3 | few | CAISQEDRGREAFF
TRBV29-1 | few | CSVGRSKNTEAFF
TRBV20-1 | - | CSATNPGQGASYEQYF
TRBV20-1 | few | CSATSTWTSGFETQYF
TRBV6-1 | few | CASSVKSTGELFF
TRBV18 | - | CASSPPLSTGSTDTQYF
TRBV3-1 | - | CASSQLATNEKLFF
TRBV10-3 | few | CAISEGGAFTEAFF
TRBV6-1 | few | CASKAGDARNEQYF
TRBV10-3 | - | CAIRLQGGQGAVSHEQYF
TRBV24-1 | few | CATSEGVGTEAFF
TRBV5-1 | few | CASSLGQSGELFF
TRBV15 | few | CATREGSRGYTF
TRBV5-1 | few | CASSLALDGEQFF
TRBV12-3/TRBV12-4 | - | CASSLVRDSTDTQYF
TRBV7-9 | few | CASSLLTYNEQFF
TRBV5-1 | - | CASSLARGQTYEQYF
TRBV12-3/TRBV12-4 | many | CASSLLTGGQPQHF
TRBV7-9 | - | CASVAGKSGETQYF
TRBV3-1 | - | CASSKGDPWAPEQFF
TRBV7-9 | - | CASSPPAGDAFF
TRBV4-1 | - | CASSQEAGTGTGELFF
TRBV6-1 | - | CASSPKEQGVSGANVLTF
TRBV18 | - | CASSKSGTEGYTF
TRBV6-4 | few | CASSDSSAPGRDTEAFF
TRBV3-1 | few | CASSQAWGLGNEQFF
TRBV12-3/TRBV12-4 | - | CASSLRVLDNYGYTF
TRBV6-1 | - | CASSVNGQGHTEAFF
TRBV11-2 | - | CASSLASGSHEQYF
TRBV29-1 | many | CSVEGFPGTIDYNEQFF